These T cell receptor beta chains were read from a single sample in a study of siplizumab effects on memory and regulatory T cells. TCRdb's copy holds only in-frame clones and misses some; the assay was immunoSEQ multiplex PCR. This repertoire shows approximately 60,000 clones, around 96% found once; its top ten account for 0.08% to 0.1%. The specimen was naive CD8+ T cells sorted from blood. Source of these receptors: a human donor in good health. The CDR3 runs from the conserved cysteine through the conserved F or W. A D gene is named only where the DNA matches it firmly. Clone size is stated in some rows and not others, as once, few, many or a class when expanded.

clone_size	j_call	d_call	v_call	cdr3_nt	cdr3_aa
NA	TRBJ1-1	NA	TRBV4-1	TGCGCCAGCAGCCAACAGGGAATTGGGACTGAAGCTTTCTTT	CASSQQGIGTEAFF
NA	TRBJ2-1	NA	TRBV7-3	TGTGCCAGCAGCTTAGTTACGGACAATGAGCAGTTCTTC	CASSLVTDNEQFF
NA	TRBJ1-2	NA	TRBV29-1	TGCAGCGTCCCAACAGGATTCTATGGCTACACCTTC	CSVPTGFYGYTF
NA	TRBJ2-3	NA	TRBV4-2	TGTGCCAGCAGCGGAGATACGCAGTATTTT	CASSGDTQYF
NA	TRBJ1-2	NA	TRBV6-5	TGTGCCAGCAGTTACGGGGCAGACTATGGCTACACCTTC	CASSYGADYGYTF
NA	TRBJ2-2	NA	TRBV5-6	TGTGCCAGCAGCTTCTACGGAGAACCAGCCACCGGGGAGCTGTTTTTT	CASSFYGEPATGELFF
NA	TRBJ1-1	NA	TRBV7-3	TGTGCCAGCTCGAAGGGGCAGGGACCACCAAAAGCTTTCTTT	CASSKGQGPPKAFF
NA	TRBJ2-7	TRBD2	TRBV4-1	TGCGCCAGCAGCCAACTCAAAAGCGGGGGGTCCCCCTACGAGCAGTACTTC	CASSQLKSGGSPYEQYF
NA	TRBJ2-7	NA	TRBV18	TGTGCCAGCTCGTACAGCTACGAGCAGTACTTC	CASSYSYEQYF
NA	TRBJ1-2	NA	TRBV25-1	TGTGCCAGCAGTGAATATGCCAGCTATGGCTACACCTTC	CASSEYASYGYTF
NA	TRBJ2-1	TRBD1	TRBV7-2	TGTGCCAGCAGCCCCGGGACAGGTGCTGAGCAGTTCTTC	CASSPGTGAEQFF
NA	TRBJ2-7	NA	TRBV6-5	TGTGCCACCCTGGGGACTGCCTACGAGCAGTACTTC	CATLGTAYEQYF
NA	TRBJ2-1	TRBD1	TRBV5-1	TGCGCCAGCAGCTTTGAGGACAGGGGGCGGGATAAGCAGTTCTTC	CASSFEDRGRDKQFF
NA	TRBJ2-3	NA	TRBV7-9	TGTGCCAGCAGCCCTGAAAGTCAGGGCACAGATACGCAGTATTTT	CASSPESQGTDTQYF
NA	TRBJ1-1	NA	TRBV28	TGTGCCAGCGGGAGTTACACTGAAGCTTTCTTT	CASGSYTEAFF
NA	TRBJ2-2	NA	TRBV5-8	TGTGCCAGCAACCCGGGACTTCTGAACACCGGGGAGCTGTTTTTT	CASNPGLLNTGELFF
NA	TRBJ2-1	TRBD2	TRBV7-9	TGTGCCAGCAGCCCGACTAGCGGGGCCTACAATGAGCAGTTCTTC	CASSPTSGAYNEQFF
NA	TRBJ2-7	NA	TRBV19	TGTGCCAGTAGTATACAGGACTCCTACGAGCAGTACTTC	CASSIQDSYEQYF
NA	TRBJ2-5	TRBD2	TRBV4-2	TGTGCCAGCAGCCAAGTTCTAGCGGGGGGTGAAGAGACCCAGTACTTC	CASSQVLAGGEETQYF
NA	TRBJ2-2	NA	TRBV30	TGTGCCGGCCCCGGTGGGGCGGGCACCGGGGAGCTGTTTTTT	CAGPGGAGTGELFF
NA	TRBJ2-7	NA	TRBV7-9	TGTGCCAGCAGCCAAGACGGCTCCGAGCAGTACTTC	CASSQDGSEQYF
NA	TRBJ2-7	TRBD2	TRBV4-2	TGTGCCAGCAGCCAAGAAGGGACTAGCGGGTTATTAAGCTCCTACGAGCAGTACTTC	CASSQEGTSGLLSSYEQYF
NA	TRBJ1-5	NA	TRBV5-4	TGTGCCAGCAGCTTGGGTGGTTACAATCAGCCCCAGCATTTT	CASSLGGYNQPQHF
NA	TRBJ1-2	TRBD1	TRBV19	TGTGCCAGTAGTCCAATCCGGGACAGCTATGGCTACACCTTC	CASSPIRDSYGYTF
NA	TRBJ2-5	TRBD2	TRBV7-2	TGTGCCAGCAGCTTAGATCGGCTAGCGGGGGGGGCCCTGGAGACCCAGTACTTC	CASSLDRLAGGALETQYF
NA	TRBJ1-2	NA	TRBV7-2	TGTGCCAGCAGCAACCCTCAGTTGGACTATGGCTACACCTTC	CASSNPQLDYGYTF
NA	TRBJ1-6	NA	TRBV19	TGTGCCAGTGGACTCAGCTCCTATAATTCACCCCTCCACTTT	CASGLSSYNSPLHF
once	TRBJ2-5	NA	TRBV11-2	TGTGCCGATCAGCTGTGGGGGGGCGAACAAGAGACCCAGTACTTC	CADQLWGGEQETQYF
NA	TRBJ1-1	NA	TRBV28	TGTGCCAGCAGTGAGAACACTGAAGCTTTCTTT	CASSENTEAFF
NA	TRBJ2-7	TRBD1	TRBV14	TGTGCCAGCAGCCAAACAGGGGCCTACGAGCAGTACTTC	CASSQTGAYEQYF
NA	TRBJ1-4	NA	TRBV4-2	TGTGCCAGCAGCCAGCAGGAGTTTAATGAAAAACTGTTTTTT	CASSQQEFNEKLFF
NA	TRBJ2-3	NA	TRBV27	TGTGCCAGCAGCCTAACCACCACAGATACGCAGTATTTT	CASSLTTTDTQYF
NA	TRBJ2-7	NA	TRBV13	TGTGCCAGCAGCTTATCCCGAACAGATCGGGGCTCCTACGAGCAGTACTTC	CASSLSRTDRGSYEQYF
NA	TRBJ2-7	TRBD2	TRBV19	TGTGCCAGTAGTATGTTCGTGGCGGGGGGGCGTGAGCAGTACTTC	CASSMFVAGGREQYF
NA	TRBJ1-5	NA	TRBV9	TGTGCCAGCAGCGTAGGAGGGGAATATAGCAATCAGCCCCAGCATTTT	CASSVGGEYSNQPQHF
NA	TRBJ1-4	NA	TRBV14	TGTGCCAGCAGCCAAGATAGGGGTCTTTATGAAAAACTGTTTTTT	CASSQDRGLYEKLFF
NA	TRBJ2-2	NA	TRBV7-3	TGTGCCAGTAGCTTATTAGGGAACACCGGGGAGCTGTTTTTT	CASSLLGNTGELFF
once	TRBJ1-2	NA	TRBV5-6	TGTGCCAGCAGCTTATGGGGGAGCTATGGCTACACCTTC	CASSLWGSYGYTF
NA	TRBJ2-3	TRBD1	TRBV10-1	TGCGCCAGCAGTGATGACAGGGTAACAGATACGCAGTATTTT	CASSDDRVTDTQYF
NA	TRBJ2-5	TRBD2	TRBV7-3	TGTGCCAGCAGCTTAGGACTAGCGGGGGCCGGGGAGACCCAGTACTTC	CASSLGLAGAGETQYF
NA	TRBJ1-2	NA	TRBV18	TGTGCCAGCTCACCAGAATTCGCGGTAGCTGGCTACACCTTC	CASSPEFAVAGYTF
NA	TRBJ2-7	TRBD1	TRBV9	TGTGCCAGCAGCGTAGCAGGACAGGGCATTTACGAGCAGTACTTC	CASSVAGQGIYEQYF
NA	TRBJ1-1	NA	TRBV11-3	TGTGCCAGCAGCAGAGAGGACGGTTTGGTGACTGAAGCTTTCTTT	CASSREDGLVTEAFF
NA	TRBJ2-5	TRBD1	TRBV18	TGTGCCAGCTCACCACCGGACAGGACCGTAGGCAGGGAGACCCAGTACTTC	CASSPPDRTVGRETQYF
NA	TRBJ1-1	NA	TRBV2	TGTGCCAGCACCGACGAATTCGGCGAGACTGAAGCTTTCTTT	CASTDEFGETEAFF
NA	TRBJ2-7	TRBD1	TRBV5-6	TGTGCCAGCAGCCCCGAGACAGGGAGCGAGCAGTACTTC	CASSPETGSEQYF
NA	TRBJ2-3	TRBD1	TRBV15	TGTGCCACCAGCAGGCCGGGACAGACGCAGTATTTT	CATSRPGQTQYF
NA	TRBJ2-1	TRBD2	TRBV7-9	TGTGCCAGCAGCTCTAGCGGGGGGGCCTACAATGAGCAGTTCTTC	CASSSSGGAYNEQFF
NA	TRBJ1-1	NA	TRBV7-9	TGTGCCAGCAGCCCCCTCCAGCAGGGAACTGAAGCTTTCTTT	CASSPLQQGTEAFF
NA	TRBJ2-5	TRBD1	TRBV6-6	TGTGCCAGCAGGGACAGGGTTCAAGAGACCCAGTACTTC	CASRDRVQETQYF
once	TRBJ2-3	NA	TRBV5-1	TGCGCCAGCAGCAGCGGGTTGACAGATACGCAGTATTTT	CASSSGLTDTQYF
NA	TRBJ2-3	NA	TRBV4-3	TGCGCCAGCAGCCGGGGGGGCACAGATACGCAGTATTTT	CASSRGGTDTQYF
NA	TRBJ1-6	NA	TRBV6-4	TGTGCCAGCAGTGACGGGGCACGTTCACCCCTCCACTTT	CASSDGARSPLHF
NA	TRBJ1-2	NA	TRBV7-6	TGTGCCAGCAGCTTAGACTTGGCAGGGCCCAGTATAGGCTACGGCTACACCTTC	CASSLDLAGPSIGYGYTF
NA	TRBJ2-1	TRBD1	TRBV11-1	TGTGCCAGCAGCGACCCGGACAGGGAGAACAATGAGCAGTTCTTC	CASSDPDRENNEQFF